This TCR beta chain was sequenced in a study of T cells in Graves' hyperthyroidism and ophthalmopathy. TCR beta CDR3 region amplification was performed from RNA transcripts. A set of HTBI primers served as the primers for a first-round RT-PCR of the TCR CDR3. TCRdb reprocessed the multiplex PCR reads via MiXCR and lists one record per CDR3 protein. This table holds a few hundred thousand distinct CDR3 sequences, 13% to 15% found once. The germline V gene encodes CDR1 SGHRS and CDR2 YFSETQ. The trim removed 0 bases at V and 1 base at J, leaving 1 base unmatched. The CDR3 is made up of 16 amino acids. Overall study results and limits: Expanded thyroid clonotypes (above 0.001) were mostly also found in blood.

This clonotype was detected many times. Its specificity is unknown. Sequenced: blood. The source is a woman aged 40 to 50 with Graves' hyperthyroidism that later progressed to Graves' ophthalmopathy. The chain employs TRBV5-1 and TRBJ2-2; TRBD1 agrees at 9 bases. CDR3 coding DNA: TGCGCCAGCAGCTTGGAGGGACAGGGGAACACCGGGGAGCTGTTTTTT. Translation: CASSLEGQGNTGELFF. Using reference TRBV5-1 and TRBJ2-2 for the parts outside the CDR3, the full variable domain is KAGVTQTPRYLIKTRGQQVTLSCSPISGHRSVSWYQQTPGQGLQFLFEYFSETQRNKGNFPGRFSGRQFSNSRSEMNVSTLELGDSALYLCASSLEGQGNTGELFFGEGSRLTVL.